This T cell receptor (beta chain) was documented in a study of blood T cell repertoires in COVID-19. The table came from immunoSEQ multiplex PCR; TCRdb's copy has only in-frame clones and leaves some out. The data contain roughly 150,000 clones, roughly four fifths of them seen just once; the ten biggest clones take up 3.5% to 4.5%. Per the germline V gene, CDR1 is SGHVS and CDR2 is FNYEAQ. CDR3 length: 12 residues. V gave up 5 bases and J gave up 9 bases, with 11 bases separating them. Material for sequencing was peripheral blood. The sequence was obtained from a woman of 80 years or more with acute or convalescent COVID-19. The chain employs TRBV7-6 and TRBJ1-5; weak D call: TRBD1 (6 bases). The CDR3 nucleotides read TGTGCCAGCAGCACATTGACAGGGCCCCAGCATTTT. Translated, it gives CASSTLTGPQHF. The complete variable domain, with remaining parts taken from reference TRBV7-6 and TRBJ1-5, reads GAGVSQSPRYKVTKRGQDVALRCDPISGHVSLYWYRQALGQGPEFLTYFNYEAQQDKSGLPNDRFSAERPEGSISTLTIQRTEQRDSAMYRCASSTLTGPQHFGDGTRLSIL.